This T cell receptor beta chain is drawn from a study of T cell clonotyping in hematopoietic cell transplantation (dated by TCRdb to the early 2020s). With respect to the entire study: In the study, around 130 blood samples were gathered from under 45 consecutive transplant recipients and their related donors. Recruitment of patients was conducted between late 2015 and January 2017, and follow-up was continued until late 2020 or death.

At the junction V is shortened by 0 bases and J by 1 base; bases outside the gene matches: 0. As encoded in the germline V gene, CDR1 is ENHRY while CDR2 is SYGVKD. The CDR3 contains 14 residues, cysteine and phenylalanine counted. Kept here is only the CDR3 DNA, which spans 42 bases and is read in frame from base 1. General findings and caveats noted by the study authors: The sample size was limited, and because cells were not sorted, the contributions of CD4 and CD8 repertoires could not be separated. Inverse Simpson Index values from donors and from recipients before transplant predicted broader TCR repertoire diversity after transplant. Overlap with donor repertoires was found for only a small fraction of recipient repertoires, with over 95% found to appear de novo at the given depth. After transplant, TCR diversity in recipients dropped, and pathologically expanded clonotypes climbed progressively between day 30 and day 180.

TCR beta CDR3 regions were amplified from genomic DNA with the immunoSEQ assay, a bias-controlled multiplex PCR using V- and J-specific primers. A proprietary barcode and Illumina adapter sequences were added to the CDR3 amplicons in a second PCR step. An Illumina MiSeq instrument was used for sequencing of the CDR3 libraries. Processing in the source paper ran as follows. Export and quality control were handled in immunoSEQ Analyzer 3.0, while downstream analyses relied on R Bioconductor and Immunarch. Repertoire metrics were calculated using only productive rearrangements within the normalized downsampled data set. In the normalized cohort, a clonotype counted as pathologically expanded if the clonotype was larger than 5 templates. The Inverse Simpson Index was used to measure repertoire diversity. To capture all clonotypes, the CMV-specificity analyses were run on the non-normalized data set. This immuneACCESS table, as held by TCRdb, lists in-frame sequences with V and J called but not all clones. Of the missing ones, under half trace to an unresolved V gene in checked studies; the others have no known cause. The V and J calls and clone size come from that table; D and trimming were worked out from the DNA. Here the sample has roughly 10,000 clones; around 90% occur a single time. More than 35% of the sample belongs to the ten largest clones.

A note on this clone: It lacks a known antigen. No base-level quality is on record; no much larger clone is a single base apart.

This sample's time point label indicates: 180 days after allo-HCT. Blood from recipients was drawn roughly 28 days before transplant, then again at days 30, 100 and 180 after transplant. Nuclei Lysis Solution was used to extract genomic DNA from fresh or cryopreserved unfractionated peripheral blood mononuclear cells. The sample here was PBMCs, taken 180 days after allogeneic stem cell transplant. This sequence was found in a male patient between 60 and 69 years old who had an allogeneic stem cell transplant from an unrelated donor, so the T cells may come from the graft donor. Some clones in this sample may be carry-over from other donors' samples. This receptor chain uses TRBV10-3 and TRBJ2-7; 7 junctional bases match TRBD2. The DNA reads as follows: TGTGCCATCAGTGAGTCGGGGGGGTCCTACGAGCAGTACTTC. Its coded protein is CAISESGGSYEQYF.